The next 17 T cell receptor beta chains were all read from a single sample in a study of T cells in Graves' hyperthyroidism and ophthalmopathy. What was amplified from RNA transcripts were TCR beta CDR3 regions. First-round RT-PCR of the TCR CDR3 relied on the HTBI primer set. TCRdb called the multiplex PCR reads again in MiXCR, with one record for every CDR3 protein. The sample lists around 600,000 distinct CDR3 sequences, less than 45% seen once, with roughly 7.2% in the top ten. Sequenced: peripheral blood or thyroid tissue (not recorded which). All receptors derive from an adult man with Graves' disease, either hyperthyroidism or ophthalmopathy (not recorded which).

This clonotype was seen more than once but under ten times. J is TRBJ1-6 and V is TRBV7-9; D is perhaps TRBD1 (5 bases). Between the trimmed V and J ends, which lost 5 bases and 8 bases, there was a span of 19 bases. This CDR3 has 16 amino acids. Germline V gives CDR1 SEHNR, CDR2 FQNEAQ (reference sequence). CDR3 in amino acids: CASSHRAQGMDSPLHF. The CDR3, as DNA: TGTGCCAGCAGCCACCGGGCCCAGGGTATGGATTCACCCCTCCACTTT.

This clonotype occurred a few times. The CDR3 loop is CASSSTGTAYYGYTF. The CDR3 coding sequence is TGTGCCAGCAGCTCCACCGGGACCGCATATTATGGCTACACCTTC. This chain uses TRBV5-6 with TRBJ1-2; the D gene is possibly TRBD1 (5 bases). Germline V gives CDR1 SGHDT, CDR2 YYEEEE. V gave up 3 bases and J gave up 5 bases, with 17 bases separating them. This CDR3 is 15 amino acids long.

The chain is built from TRBV11-2 and TRBJ1-5; tentative D call: TRBD1 (5 bases). CDR3 length: 15 amino acids. V was pared by 1 base and J by 2 bases, with 9 bases between. CDR1 and CDR2 from the germline V gene are SGHAT and FQNNGV. Here the CDR3 reads CASSLAQEGNQPQHF. The CDR3 nucleotides read TGTGCCAGCAGCTTAGCACAGGAGGGCAATCAGCCCCAGCATTTT.

The J gene is TRBJ1-4, the V gene TRBV12-3 or TRBV12-4, with D uncertain. V was pared by 6 bases and J by 3 bases, with 14 bases between. The CDR3 spans 15 residues. The CDR3 is CASSRAISANEKLFF. The DNA of the CDR3 is TGTGCCAGCAGCCGCGCGATTTCAGCTAATGAAAAACTGTTTTTT.

This chain connects TRBV5-1 to TRBJ1-5; D possibly corresponds to TRBD1 (6 bases). This CDR3 is built from 15 residues. V lost 0 bases and J lost 3, with 10 bases in between. In germline, CDR1 is SGHRS, CDR2 YFSETQ. The CDR3: CASSLEGGANQPQHF. The DNA of the CDR3 is TGCGCCAGCAGCTTGGAAGGGGGGGCCAATCAGCCCCAGCATTTT.

This rearrangement joins TRBV6-5 to TRBJ1-5; D is perhaps TRBD1 (6 bases). Per germline, CDR1 MNHEY and CDR2 SVGAGI. The CDR3 sequence is 15 residues long. V was pared by 6 bases and J by 2 bases, with 14 bases between. The chain's CDR3 is CASSLSAGGNQPQHF. The CDR3 DNA follows: TGTGCCAGCAGCCTGTCTGCAGGGGGCAATCAGCCCCAGCATTTT.

The table lists this clonotype with many counts. DNA for the CDR3: TGTGCCACAGGACAGGCAGTTGGCGGGGAGCTGTTTTTT. Its protein product is CATGQAVGGELFF. The V gene is TRBV10-3, the J gene TRBJ2-2; 7 bases fit TRBD1. CDR1 ENHRY and CDR2 SYGVKD come from the germline V gene. The ends lost 10 bases at V and 7 bases at J; junction bases unmatched: 9. There are 13 residues in the CDR3.

This clonotype was counted a few times. V is TRBV2 and J is TRBJ1-2; TRBD1 might be the D (6 bases). V gave up 5 bases and J gave up 2 bases, with 30 bases separating them. Germline loops: CDR1 SNHLY, CDR2 FYNNEI. CDR3 size: 20 residues. CDR3 protein: CASSYSAPGTPLQGNYGYTF. The CDR3 region has the DNA TGTGCCAGCAGTTACTCGGCCCCCGGGACACCTCTCCAAGGAAACTATGGCTACACCTTC.

The count of this clonotype is one. This clone may be a read error of a much larger clone one base away. The CDR3 here is CAISDSGYNQPQHF. The CDR3 coding sequence is TGTGCCATCAGTGACAGCGGATACAATCAGCCCCAGCATTTT. The chain carries TRBV10-3 and TRBJ1-5; D not certain. Trimming removed 3 bases from V and 3 bases from J, with 9 bases in between. Germline V gene data show CDR1 as ENHRY and CDR2 as SYGVKD. This CDR3 spans 14 amino acids.

The chain couples TRBV7-9 to TRBJ2-7; 10 bases match TRBD1. With V trimmed by 1 base and J by 3 bases, 12 bases remained unmatched. CDR1 is SEHNR and CDR2 is FQNEAQ in the germline V gene (reference sequence). The CDR3 extends over 18 amino acids. The CDR3 DNA follows: TGTGCCAGCAGCTTAGAAGGCGGGGACAGGGGAGGTGGCTACGAGCAGTACTTC. It encodes CASSLEGGDRGGGYEQYF.

This clonotype was counted ten times or more. The chain carries TRBV29-1 and TRBJ1-3; D call uncertain. Looked up from germline, CDR1 is SQVTM and CDR2 is ANQGSEA. The CDR3 length is 11 residues. Here the CDR3 reads CTAASGNTIYF. In DNA form, the CDR3 reads TGCACGGCTGCCTCTGGAAACACCATATATTTT.

Ten or more counts support this clonotype. J is TRBJ1-2 and V is TRBV9; D possibly corresponds to TRBD1 (6 bases). The germline V and J ends were trimmed by 0 bases and 6 bases, with 15 bases remaining between them. The V gene's germline CDR1 is SGDLS and CDR2 YYNGEE. There are 15 residues in the CDR3. CDR3 in amino acids: CASSVATQGKDGYTF. CDR3 sequence (DNA): TGTGCCAGCAGCGTAGCTACCCAGGGGAAGGATGGCTACACCTTC. The whole variable domain, filled in from reference TRBV9 and TRBJ1-2, reads DSGVTQTPKHLITATGQRVTLRCSPRSGDLSVYWYQQSLDQGLQFLIQYYNGEERAKGNILERFSAQQFPDLHSELNLSSLELGDSALYFCASSVATQGKDGYTFGSGTRLTVV.

Only a few counts were recorded for this clonotype. The J gene is TRBJ1-1, the V gene TRBV6-5, with TRBD1 as a possible D gene (5 bases). V was clipped by 4 bases and J by 2 bases, with 8 bases between them. Germline V CDR1 and CDR2: MNHEY, SVGAGI. The CDR3 covers 13 residues. The CDR3 here is CASSFGHNTEAFF. The CDR3 coding sequence is TGTGCCAGCAGTTTTGGACACAACACTGAAGCTTTCTTT.

Only a few counts were recorded for this clonotype. The rearrangement joins TRBV29-1 to TRBJ2-2; 9 nucleotides match TRBD1. This CDR3 contains 14 residues. Germline CDR1 is SQVTM and CDR2 is ANQGSEA. Losses at the gene ends were 6 bases for V and 4 bases for J; bases not matched to a gene: 6. For the CDR3, the DNA is TGCAGCGTCCTCGGGACAGGGCCCACCGGGGAGCTGTTTTTT. Encoded protein: CSVLGTGPTGELFF.

The sample holds one count of this clonotype. V gene TRBV5-4 combines with J gene TRBJ1-1, with a tentative D call TRBD1 (5 bases). This CDR3 is 15 amino acids long. The V end was cut by 2 bases, the J end by 3 bases, with 14 bases between. Per the germline V gene, CDR1 is SGHNT and CDR2 is YYREEE (reference sequence). CDR3 coding DNA: TGTGCCAGCAGCTTAGCCACGGGGGGGGACACTGAAGCTTTCTTT. This gives the protein CASSLATGGDTEAFF.

The chain employs TRBV2 and TRBJ1-6; no clear D gene. Germline lookup yields CDR1 SNHLY and CDR2 FYNNEI. The CDR3 is 16 residues long. V lost 1 base to trimming and J lost 8 bases, with 15 bases between them. CDR3 DNA sequence: TGTGCCAGCAGTGAAGGGTTGGCCAGGTCGGATTCACCCCTCCACTTT. It yields the protein CASSEGLARSDSPLHF.

The gene calls are TRBV29-1 and TRBJ2-7; 7 positions match TRBD1. V lost 5 bases, J lost 5 bases, and 9 bases stayed unmatched. This CDR3 is built from 13 residues. Germline CDR1 SQVTM, CDR2 ANQGSEA. The CDR3 is CSVQAYRGHEQYF. In nucleotides, the CDR3 is TGCAGCGTTCAAGCTTACAGGGGCCACGAGCAGTACTTC.